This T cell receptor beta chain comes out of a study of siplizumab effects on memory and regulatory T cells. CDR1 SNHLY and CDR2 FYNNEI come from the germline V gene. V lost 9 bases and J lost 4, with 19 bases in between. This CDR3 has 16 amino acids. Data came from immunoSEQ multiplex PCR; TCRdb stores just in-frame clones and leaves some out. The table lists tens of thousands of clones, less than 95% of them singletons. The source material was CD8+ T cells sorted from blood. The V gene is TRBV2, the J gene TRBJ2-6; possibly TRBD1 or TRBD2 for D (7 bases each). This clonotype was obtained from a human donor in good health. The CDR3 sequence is CARKLTGRDGANVLTF. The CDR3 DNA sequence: TGTGCCAGAAAGCTGACAGGGAGGGACGGGGCCAACGTCCTGACTTTC.